The 25 T cell receptor beta chains below come from one sample, sequenced in a study of glioma-infiltrating T cells. The iRepertoire nested amplicon-rescue multiplex PCR amplified TCR alpha and beta CDR3s from RNA. TCRdb fed the multiplex PCR reads into MiXCR, producing one record per CDR3 protein. The sample lists about 400,000 distinct CDR3 sequences, about 40% seen once, with 12% in the top ten. The sample taken for sequencing was glioma tissue, nonneoplastic brain tissue, or PBMCs (not recorded which). These receptors originate from a human donor with low-grade glioma or glioblastoma, undergoing nonglioma brain surgery, or in good health (not recorded which).

This clonotype has a handful of counts. The CDR3 nucleotides are TGTGCCATCAGGGGACAGGGGGATAATGGCTACACCTTC. Encoded protein: CAIRGQGDNGYTF. The chain links TRBV10-3 to TRBJ1-2; TRBD1 matches 11 bases. The CDR3 has 13 residues. The germline CDR1 and CDR2 sequences are ENHRY and SYGVKD. V was clipped by 6 bases and J by 6 bases; unmatched bases: 3.

This clonotype was detected only once. The J gene is TRBJ2-5, the V gene TRBV28; TRBD1 or TRBD2 may be the D gene (5 bases each). The germline V gene encodes CDR1 MDHEN and CDR2 SYDVKM. This CDR3 has 13 amino acids. With 6 bases removed from V and 5 bases from J, the gap between germline ends came to 13 bases. The CDR3 sequence is CASRWGNVETQYF. For the CDR3, the DNA is TGTGCCAGCAGATGGGGGAACGTCGAGACCCAGTACTTC.

This clonotype was detected only a few times. The chain recombines TRBV7-2 with TRBJ2-1; possibly TRBD1 for D (6 bases). There are 15 residues in the CDR3. The ends were cut back, 3 bases at V and 4 bases at J, with 13 bases in the middle. Germline V lookup: CDR1 SGHTA, CDR2 FQGNSA. The CDR3: CASSFPRTVYNEQFF. The CDR3 coding sequence is TGTGCCAGCAGCTTCCCCCGGACAGTTTACAATGAGCAGTTCTTC.

The table lists this clonotype with a few counts. The chain recombines TRBV28 with TRBJ2-1; D is ambiguous. The CDR3 is 14 residues long. Trimming took off 11 bases at V and 0 bases at J, with 14 bases between the two ends. The germline V gene encodes CDR1 MDHEN and CDR2 SYDVKM. The CDR3 DNA reads as TGTGCCGCTCGAGCGTCCAGCTCCTACAATGAGCAGTTCTTC. Translated, it gives CAARASSSYNEQFF. The variable domain in full, with the rest retrieved from reference TRBV28 and TRBJ2-1, is DVKVTQSSRYLVKRTGEKVFLECVQDMDHENMFWYRQDPGLGLRLIYFSYDVKMKEKGDIPEGYSVSREKKERFSLILESASTNQTSMYLCAARASSSYNEQFFGPGTRLTVL.

This clonotype has a handful of counts. The chain links TRBV7-9 to TRBJ2-7; D is perhaps TRBD1 (5 bases). The germline V gene encodes CDR1 SEHNR and CDR2 FQNEAQ (reference sequence). V lost 0 bases and J lost 0, with 12 bases in between. The CDR3 covers 16 residues. The CDR3 sequence is CASSLATRVSSYEQYF. CDR3 bases: TGTGCCAGCAGCTTAGCGACCAGGGTGAGCTCCTACGAGCAGTACTTC.

V is TRBV7-6 and J is TRBJ2-1; either TRBD1 or TRBD2 may fit D (6 bases each). The CDR3 runs 18 residues. V lost 1 base, J lost 7 bases, and 23 bases lay in between. Germline CDR1 reads SGHVS; CDR2 reads FNYEAQ. For the CDR3, the DNA is TGTGCCAGCAGCTTAGTAGGCCAGGACCGACGGAGGGGGAATGAGCAGTTCTTC. Translation: CASSLVGQDRRRGNEQFF.

This chain uses TRBV11-3 with TRBJ1-1; 7 bases fit TRBD1. The CDR3 has 15 residues. CDR1 is SGHNT, CDR2 YENEEA, per germline. Losses at the gene ends were 4 bases for V and 3 bases for J; bases not matched to a gene: 8. The CDR3 here is CASSSGGTADTEAFF. In DNA, the CDR3 is TGTGCCAGCAGCTCAGGAGGGACAGCGGACACTGAAGCTTTCTTT. Full variable domain (missing parts from reference TRBV11-3 and TRBJ1-1): EAGVVQSPRYKIIEKKQPVAFWCNPISGHNTLYWYLQNLGQGPELLIRYENEEAVDDSQLPKDRFSAERLKGVDSTLKIQPAELGDSAVYLCASSSGGTADTEAFFGQGTRLTVV.

The chain couples TRBV2 to TRBJ2-7; 10 bases match TRBD1. This CDR3 spans 14 amino acids. Unmatched junction bases numbered 3, after V lost 5 bases and J lost 2 bases. From germline, CDR1 is SNHLY and CDR2 FYNNEI. The CDR3 protein is CASSMDRGAYEQYF. CDR3 in DNA: TGTGCCAGCAGTATGGACAGGGGGGCCTACGAGCAGTACTTC. The variable domain in full, with the rest retrieved from reference TRBV2 and TRBJ2-7, is EPEVTQTPSHQVTQMGQEVILRCVPISNHLYFYWYRQILGQKVEFLVSFYNNEISEKSEIFDDQFSVERPDGSNFTLKIRSTKLEDSAMYFCASSMDRGAYEQYFGPGTRLTVT.

The chain combines TRBV4-2 with TRBJ2-7, with no clear D. Germline CDR1 and CDR2: LGHNA and YNFKEQ. The germline V and J ends were trimmed by 1 base and 3 bases, with 10 bases remaining between them. The CDR3 loop spans 14 amino acids. The chain's CDR3 is CASSQGEMGYEQYF. The CDR3 DNA reads TGTGCCAGCAGCCAAGGAGAAATGGGCTACGAGCAGTACTTC.

This clonotype came up a few times. V and J are TRBV28 and TRBJ2-1; TRBD2 matches at 7 bases. Germline V lookup: CDR1 MDHEN, CDR2 SYDVKM. The length of the CDR3 is 14 residues. Unmatched junction bases numbered 8, after V lost 8 bases and J lost 4 bases. Written as DNA, the CDR3 is TGTGCCAGCCGGGAGGCCGGGCTTTACAATGAGCAGTTCTTC. Amino acid sequence: CASREAGLYNEQFF.

This rearrangement joins TRBV2 to TRBJ2-1, with D tentatively TRBD1 or TRBD2 (6 bases each). Trimming pared 4 bases from V and 8 bases from J, leaving 15 bases between. CDR1 SNHLY and CDR2 FYNNEI come from the germline V gene. CDR3 length equals 14 residues. The CDR3 DNA sequence: TGTGCCAGCAGTGTAATAGGGGGGATCCATGAGCAGTTCTTC. Its protein is CASSVIGGIHEQFF. Full variable domain (remainder filled in from reference TRBV2 and TRBJ2-1): EPEVTQTPSHQVTQMGQEVILRCVPISNHLYFYWYRQILGQKVEFLVSFYNNEISEKSEIFDDQFSVERPDGSNFTLKIRSTKLEDSAMYFCASSVIGGIHEQFFGPGTRLTVL.

V usage is TRBV18 and J usage is TRBJ2-7, with 8 bases matching TRBD2. J was trimmed by 5 bases and V by 1 base; bases with no gene match: 7. The CDR3 length is 15 residues. CDR1 and CDR2 from the germline V gene are KGHSH and LQKENI. CDR3 protein: CASSPLGGAMDEQYF. The CDR3 DNA reads TGTGCCAGCTCACCACTCGGGGGGGCGATGGACGAGCAGTACTTC.

The table lists this clonotype with a few counts. The V and J genes are TRBV4-2 and TRBJ2-1; TRBD2 matches at 9 bases. The CDR3 has 15 amino acids. CDR1 is LGHNA, CDR2 YNFKEQ, per germline. The V segment lost 1 base and the J segment 6 bases; nucleotides outside the gene matches: 4. DNA for the CDR3: TGTGCCAGCAGCCAAGTTGGCGGGAGGGTCAATGAGCAGTTCTTC. It yields the protein CASSQVGGRVNEQFF.

The sample holds a few counts of this clonotype. The genes are TRBV7-2 and TRBJ1-2; D is perhaps TRBD1 (6 bases). The CDR3 is 14 residues long. Trimming shortened V by 4 bases and J by 4 bases, and 13 bases separated the two germline ends. Germline assignment: CDR1 SGHTA and CDR2 FQGNSA. The CDR3 DNA follows: TGTGCCAGCAGCTCGTTACAGGGTGGCTATGGCTACACCTTC. It is translated as CASSSLQGGYGYTF.

About this clonotype: The junction and the germline gene differ at one end; a read error may be behind it. The chain couples TRBV20-1 to TRBJ1-5; D is possibly TRBD1 (5 bases). Germline V gene lookup returns CDR1 DFQATT and CDR2 SNEGSKA (reference sequence). The CDR3 is made up of 14 amino acids. The CDR3 loop reads CSARRGGNNQPQNF. CDR3 coding DNA: TGCAGTGCCAGGCGCGGGGGAAACAATCAGCCCCAGAATTTT.

Only a few counts were recorded for this clonotype. The chain recombines TRBV7-6 with TRBJ2-3; D gene ambiguous. This CDR3 has 18 amino acids. V lost 0 bases, J lost 2 bases, and 18 bases lay in between. The germline gives CDR1 SGHVS, CDR2 FNYEAQ. The CDR3 spells CASSLALPHTSYTDTQYF. CDR3 DNA sequence: TGTGCCAGCAGCTTAGCTCTCCCTCACACCAGTTACACAGATACGCAGTATTTT.

As regards this clonotype: This may be a read error: a much more frequent sequence differs by one nucleotide. The DNA of the CDR3 is TGCAGTGCTAGAGAGCGGTACGAGCAGTACTTC. Protein product: CSARERYEQYF. The gene calls are TRBV20-1 and TRBJ2-7; D uncertain. The V gene lost 0 bases and the J gene lost 4 bases, with 4 bases spanning the gap. Germline CDR1 DFQATT, CDR2 SNEGSKA (reference sequence). The CDR3 length is 11 residues.

CDR3 residues: CASSRDHTANYGYTF. In DNA, the CDR3 is TGTGCCAGCAGCCGAGATCATACAGCTAACTATGGCTACACCTTC. The chain employs TRBV3-1 and TRBJ1-2, with D uncertain. CDR1 is LGHDT and CDR2 is YNNKEL in the germline V gene (reference sequence). The CDR3 sequence is 15 residues long. V was shortened by 4 bases and J by 0 bases, with 12 bases between the two germline ends.

This clonotype has a count of ten or more. The rearrangement uses TRBV6-2 or TRBV6-3 and TRBJ2-7, with 8 bases fitting TRBD2. There are 18 residues in the CDR3. CDR1 MNHEY and CDR2 SVGEGT come from the germline V gene. V shed 5 bases, J shed 2 bases, and the junction held 17 bases outside the gene matches. Here the CDR3 DNA reads TGTGCCAGCAGTCCGCGATTCCCTAGCGGGTACCTTACCTACGAGCAGTACTTC. It codes for CASSPRFPSGYLTYEQYF.

This clonotype was detected a few times. The V and J genes are TRBV4-2 and TRBJ2-5; D tentatively fits TRBD1 or TRBD2 (5 bases each). Trimming pared 4 bases from V and 5 bases from J, leaving 14 bases between. Germline V gives CDR1 LGHNA, CDR2 YNFKEQ. CDR3 length: 14 residues. The CDR3, as DNA: TGTGCCAGCAGCCCCGGGCCCAGGGACGAGACCCAGTACTTC. Protein product: CASSPGPRDETQYF.

This clonotype was seen more than once but under ten times. The rearrangement joins TRBV5-4 to TRBJ2-1; D gene uncertain. Per germline, CDR1 SGHNT and CDR2 YYREEE (reference sequence). There are 13 residues in the CDR3. V was trimmed by 0 bases and J by 10 bases, leaving 11 bases between them. The CDR3 reads CASSLVSEGEQFF. Here the CDR3 DNA reads TGTGCCAGCAGCTTGGTGTCCGAAGGGGAGCAGTTCTTC.

This clonotype was recorded once. The chain carries TRBV7-2 and TRBJ1-2; maybe TRBD1 (6 bases). Germline CDR1 is SGHTA and CDR2 is FQGNSA. V was pared by 6 bases and J by 7 bases, with 18 bases between. This CDR3 is 14 amino acids long. The CDR3 DNA sequence: TGTGCCAGCAGGCCCGGTAACAGGGTGGGTGGCTACACCTTC. Protein: CASRPGNRVGGYTF. Full variable domain (outside the CDR3, taken from reference TRBV7-2 and TRBJ1-2): GAGVSQSPSNKVTEKGKDVELRCDPISGHTALYWYRQSLGQGLEFLIYFQGNSAPDKSGLPSDRFSAERTGGSVSTLTIQRTQQEDSAVYLCASRPGNRVGGYTFGSGTRLTVV.

This chain connects TRBV5-1 to TRBJ1-1; 7 bases fit TRBD1. Unmatched junction bases numbered 9, after V lost 4 bases and J lost 3 bases. This CDR3 has 15 residues. Germline CDR1 is SGHRS and CDR2 is YFSETQ. CDR3 residues: CASSVTGWEDTEAFF. In DNA form, the CDR3 reads TGCGCCAGCAGCGTGACAGGGTGGGAGGACACTGAAGCTTTCTTT. The full variable domain, its missing parts supplied by reference TRBV5-1 and TRBJ1-1, is KAGVTQTPRYLIKTRGQQVTLSCSPISGHRSVSWYQQTPGQGLQFLFEYFSETQRNKGNFPGRFSGRQFSNSRSEMNVSTLELGDSALYLCASSVTGWEDTEAFFGQGTRLTVV.

About this clonotype: It may be a read error: a sequence one base away is much more abundant. The gene calls are TRBV28 and TRBJ1-6; possibly TRBD1 for D (6 bases). CDR1 is MDHEN, CDR2 SYDVKM, per germline. The CDR3 covers 13 residues. The CDR3 region is CASRPHRVSPLYF. CDR3 nucleotide sequence: TGTGCCAGCAGACCTCACAGGGTCTCACCCCTCTACTTT.

Many counts were recorded for this clonotype. This rearrangement joins TRBV4-3 to TRBJ1-1; D unclear. The germline V gene has CDR1 LGHNA and CDR2 YSLEER. The CDR3 covers 16 residues. V was cut by 2 bases and J by 0 bases, with 13 bases left in between. CDR3 amino acids: CASSQKAWPMNTEAFF. In DNA, the CDR3 is TGCGCCAGCAGCCAAAAGGCGTGGCCCATGAACACTGAAGCTTTCTTT.